The clone carrying this T cell receptor (beta chain) was detected only once. Its antigen is as yet unknown. In the same sample, other DNA sequences code for this CDR3. The CDR3 is made up of 14 amino acids. V lost 2 bases to trimming and J lost 2 bases, with 8 bases between them. Germline assignment: CDR1 SGDLS and CDR2 YYNGEE. The treatment was: around 19 received Ad26.COV2.S at low or high dose, single or two shots; about 5 received placebo; per-sample allocation not given. Specimen acquisition occurred on day 63 following the initial vaccine or placebo injection. These data belong to a study of Ad26.COV2.S vaccination and SARS-CoV-2 variants. Findings and limits, study-wide: There was a possibility that the TCR breadth and depth analyses underestimated total T cell responses.

Libraries were prepared by immunoSEQ multiplex PCR; TCRdb keeps only in-frame clonotypes and omits some of them. The sample yields around 350,000 clones, roughly 84% seen once. The sequence derives from a person aged 18-65 years who received the Ad26.COV2.S COVID-19 vaccine or a placebo. The sample in question was peripheral blood, obtained in a trial of Ad26.COV2.S vaccine versus placebo. V and J are TRBV9 and TRBJ1-5, with D perhaps matching TRBD1 (6 bases). The DNA of the CDR3 is TGTGCCAGCAGCGTGACAGGAGGCAATCAGCCCCAGCATTTT. The encoded protein is CASSVTGGNQPQHF. Full variable domain (missing parts from reference TRBV9 and TRBJ1-5): DSGVTQTPKHLITATGQRVTLRCSPRSGDLSVYWYQQSLDQGLQFLIQYYNGEERAKGNILERFSAQQFPDLHSELNLSSLELGDSALYFCASSVTGGNQPQHFGDGTRLSIL.